This T cell receptor beta chain emerged from a study of regulatory and conventional T cells in RAG deficiency. The repertoire was sequenced with immunoSEQ multiplex PCR; TCRdb's copy has only in-frame clones and lacks some. The top ten clones hold approximately 0.16% of a sample with some 31,000 clones, 90% to 95% of them seen once. Turning to this clone: Its antigen is unknown.

Study outcomes and limitations: Shorter CDR3s in all patient subsets; >75% Treg-Tconv overlap in Omenn. In Omenn syndrome, sorted "Tregs" may be peripherally activated cells. RAG-deficient patients showed markedly lower Shannon entropy and higher Simpson indices than control T-cell subsets.

Blood CD4+ CD25-low CD127-high conventional T cells supplied the genomic DNA template. These data were also filed under a second study, of regulatory T cells. That work adds: Amplification used 52 TRBV primers and 13 TRBJ primers. Skewed V and J usage and few unique V-J pairs marked patient repertoires, most in Tregs.

What was sequenced was CD25- CD4+ T cells sorted from blood. The receptor's source is a human donor in good health.

As DNA, the CDR3 is TGTGCCAGCAGCCGACAGGGGTCCCTTCAAGAGACCCAGTACTTC. Amino acid sequence: CASSRQGSLQETQYF. V gene TRBV7-6 combines with J gene TRBJ2-5; 8 bases match TRBD1. V trimming: 5 bases; J trimming: 2 bases; junction bases outside the gene matches: 7. Germline-derived CDR1 and CDR2 are SGHVS and FNYEAQ. This CDR3 spans 15 amino acids. The full variable domain, with the rest looked up from reference TRBV7-6 and TRBJ2-5, is GAGVSQSPRYKVTKRGQDVALRCDPISGHVSLYWYRQALGQGPEFLTYFNYEAQQDKSGLPNDRFSAERPEGSISTLTIQRTEQRDSAMYRCASSRQGSLQETQYFGPGTRLLVL.